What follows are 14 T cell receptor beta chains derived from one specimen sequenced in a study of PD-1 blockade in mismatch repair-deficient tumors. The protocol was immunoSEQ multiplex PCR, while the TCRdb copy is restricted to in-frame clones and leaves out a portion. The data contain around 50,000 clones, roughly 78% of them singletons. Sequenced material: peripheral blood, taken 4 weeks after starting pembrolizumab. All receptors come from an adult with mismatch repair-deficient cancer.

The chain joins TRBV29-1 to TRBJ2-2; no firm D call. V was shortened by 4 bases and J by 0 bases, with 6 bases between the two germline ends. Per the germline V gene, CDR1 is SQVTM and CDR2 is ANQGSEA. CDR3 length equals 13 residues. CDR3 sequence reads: CSVGRANTGELFF. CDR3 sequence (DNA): TGCAGCGTTGGTAGGGCGAACACCGGGGAGCTGTTTTTT.

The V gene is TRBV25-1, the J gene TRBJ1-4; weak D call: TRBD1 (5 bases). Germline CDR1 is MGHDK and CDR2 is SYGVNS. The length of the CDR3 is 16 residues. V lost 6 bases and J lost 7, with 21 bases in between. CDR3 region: CASSDTPGRVVEKLFF. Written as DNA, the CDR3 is TGTGCCAGCAGCGACACCCCGGGCAGGGTAGTTGAAAAACTGTTTTTT.

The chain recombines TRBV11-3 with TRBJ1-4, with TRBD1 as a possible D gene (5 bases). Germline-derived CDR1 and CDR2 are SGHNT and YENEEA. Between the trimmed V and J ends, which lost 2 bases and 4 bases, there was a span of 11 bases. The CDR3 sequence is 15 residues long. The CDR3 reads CASSLPRGGNEKLFF. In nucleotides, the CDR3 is TGTGCCAGCAGCTTACCCCGTGGGGGTAATGAAAAACTGTTTTTT.

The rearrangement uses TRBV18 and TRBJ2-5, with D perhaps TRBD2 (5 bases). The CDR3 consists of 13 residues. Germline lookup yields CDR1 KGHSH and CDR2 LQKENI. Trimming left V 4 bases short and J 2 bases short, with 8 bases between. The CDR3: CASSLRDQETQYF. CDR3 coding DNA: TGTGCCAGCTCACTCCGGGATCAAGAGACCCAGTACTTC. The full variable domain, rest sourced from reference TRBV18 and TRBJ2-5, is NAGVMQNPRHLVRRRGQEARLRCSPMKGHSHVYWYRQLPEEGLKFMVYLQKENIIDESGMPKERFSAEFPKEGPSILRIQQVVRGDSAAYFCASSLRDQETQYFGPGTRLLVL.

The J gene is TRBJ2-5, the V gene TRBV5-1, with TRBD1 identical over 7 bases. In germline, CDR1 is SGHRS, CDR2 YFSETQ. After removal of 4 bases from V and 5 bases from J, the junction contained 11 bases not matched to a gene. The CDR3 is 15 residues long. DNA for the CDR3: TGCGCCAGCAGCACCGGGACAGATCTGTATGAGACCCAGTACTTC. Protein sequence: CASSTGTDLYETQYF.

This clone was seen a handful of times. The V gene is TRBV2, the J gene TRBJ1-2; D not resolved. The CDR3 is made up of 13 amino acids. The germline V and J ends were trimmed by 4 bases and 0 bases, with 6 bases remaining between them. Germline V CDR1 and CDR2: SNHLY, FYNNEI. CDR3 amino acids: CASSALTNYGYTF. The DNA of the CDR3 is TGTGCCAGCAGTGCCCTAACTAACTATGGCTACACCTTC.

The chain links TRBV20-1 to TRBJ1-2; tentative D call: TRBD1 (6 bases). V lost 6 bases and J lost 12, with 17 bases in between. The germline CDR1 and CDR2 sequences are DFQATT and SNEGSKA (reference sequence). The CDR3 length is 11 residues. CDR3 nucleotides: TGCAGTGCCCCCATGGGGGGCGTCCACACCTTC. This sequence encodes CSAPMGGVHTF.

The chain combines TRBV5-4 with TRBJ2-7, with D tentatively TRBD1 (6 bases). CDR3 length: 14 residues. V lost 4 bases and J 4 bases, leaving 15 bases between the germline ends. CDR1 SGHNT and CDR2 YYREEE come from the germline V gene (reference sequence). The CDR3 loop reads CASSNDGQTYEQYF. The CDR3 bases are TGTGCCAGCAGCAACGACGGACAGACGTACGAGCAGTACTTC.

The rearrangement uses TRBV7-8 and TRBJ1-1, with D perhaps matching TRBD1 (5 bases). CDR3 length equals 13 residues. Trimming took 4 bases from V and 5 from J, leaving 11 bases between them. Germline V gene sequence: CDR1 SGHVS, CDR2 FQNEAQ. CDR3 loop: CASSWGRETEAFF. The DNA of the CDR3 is TGTGCCAGCAGCTGGGGACGGGAGACTGAAGCTTTCTTT.

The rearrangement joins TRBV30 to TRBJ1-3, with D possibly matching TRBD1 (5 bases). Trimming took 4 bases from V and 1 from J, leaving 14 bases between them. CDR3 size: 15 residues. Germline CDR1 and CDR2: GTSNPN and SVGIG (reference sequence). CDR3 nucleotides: TGTGCCTGGAATTCAGGGCGGGGGTCTGGAAACACCATATATTTT. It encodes CAWNSGRGSGNTIYF.

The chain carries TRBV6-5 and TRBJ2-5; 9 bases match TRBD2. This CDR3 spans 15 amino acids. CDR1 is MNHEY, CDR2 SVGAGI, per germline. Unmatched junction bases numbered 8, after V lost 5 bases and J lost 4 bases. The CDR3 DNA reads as TGTGCCAGCAGTCCGCGGCTAGCGGGATCAGAGACCCAGTACTTC. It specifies CASSPRLAGSETQYF.

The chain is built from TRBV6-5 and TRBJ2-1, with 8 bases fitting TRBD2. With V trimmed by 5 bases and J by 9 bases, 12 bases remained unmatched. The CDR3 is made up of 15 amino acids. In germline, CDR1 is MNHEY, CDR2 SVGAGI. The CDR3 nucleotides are TGTGCCAGCAGTGCGGGACTAGGGCCCGTTAGTGAGCAGTTCTTC. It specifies CASSAGLGPVSEQFF.

Written as DNA, the CDR3 is TGTGCCAGCAGTTTTCTTTTCCGGCGGAGGGGTGGCACAGATACGCAGTATTTT. It is translated as CASSFLFRRRGGTDTQYF. The chain joins TRBV27 to TRBJ2-3; TRBD2 is a possible D gene (6 bases). The germline V gene has CDR1 MNHEY and CDR2 SMNVEV (reference sequence). This CDR3 spans 18 amino acids. The V gene lost 3 bases and the J gene lost 1 base, with 20 bases spanning the gap.

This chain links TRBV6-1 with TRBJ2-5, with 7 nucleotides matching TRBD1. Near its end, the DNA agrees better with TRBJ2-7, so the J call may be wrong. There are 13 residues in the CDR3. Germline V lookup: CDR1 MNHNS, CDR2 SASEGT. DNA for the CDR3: TGTGCCAGCAGAGAGGGGGCGCGATACGAGCAGTACTTC. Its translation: CASREGARYEQYF.